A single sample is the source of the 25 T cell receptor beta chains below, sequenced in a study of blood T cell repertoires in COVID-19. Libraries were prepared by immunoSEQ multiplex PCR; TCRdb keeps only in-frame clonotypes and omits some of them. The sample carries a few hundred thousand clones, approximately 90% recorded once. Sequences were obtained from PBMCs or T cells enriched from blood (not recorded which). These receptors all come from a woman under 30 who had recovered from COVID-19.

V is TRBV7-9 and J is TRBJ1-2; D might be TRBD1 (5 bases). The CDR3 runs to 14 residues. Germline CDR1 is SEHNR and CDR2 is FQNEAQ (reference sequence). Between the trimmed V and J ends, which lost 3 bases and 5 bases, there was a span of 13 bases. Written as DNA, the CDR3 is TGTGCCAGCAGCTTCCCCACGGAGGGGTATGGCTACACCTTC. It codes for CASSFPTEGYGYTF.

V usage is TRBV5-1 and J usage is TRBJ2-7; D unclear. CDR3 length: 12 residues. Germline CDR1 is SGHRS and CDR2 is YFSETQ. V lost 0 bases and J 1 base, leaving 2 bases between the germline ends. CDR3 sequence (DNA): TGCGCCAGCAGCTTGGCATCCTACGAGCAGTACTTC. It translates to CASSLASYEQYF.

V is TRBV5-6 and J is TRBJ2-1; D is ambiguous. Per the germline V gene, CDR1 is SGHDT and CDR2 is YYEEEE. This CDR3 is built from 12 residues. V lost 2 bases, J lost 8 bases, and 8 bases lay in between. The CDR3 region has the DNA TGTGCCAGCAGCTTCTACGAGGATGAGCAGTTCTTC. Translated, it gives CASSFYEDEQFF.

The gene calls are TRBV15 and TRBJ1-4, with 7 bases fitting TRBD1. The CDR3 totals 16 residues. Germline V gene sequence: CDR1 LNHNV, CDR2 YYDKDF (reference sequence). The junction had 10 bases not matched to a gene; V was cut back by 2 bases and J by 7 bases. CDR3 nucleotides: TGTGCCACCAGCAGAAACCAAGGGGGCACGTTTGAAAAACTGTTTTTT. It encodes CATSRNQGGTFEKLFF. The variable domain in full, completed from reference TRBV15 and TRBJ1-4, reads DAMVIQNPRYQVTQFGKPVTLSCSQTLNHNVMYWYQQKSSQAPKLLFHYYDKDFNNEADTPDNFQSRRPNTSFCFLDIRSPGLGDTAMYLCATSRNQGGTFEKLFFGSGTQLSVL.

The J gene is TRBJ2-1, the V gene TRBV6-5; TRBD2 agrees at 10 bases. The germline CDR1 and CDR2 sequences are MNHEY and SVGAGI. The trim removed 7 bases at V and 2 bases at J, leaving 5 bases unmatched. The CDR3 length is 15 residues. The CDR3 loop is CASTDSGGPYNEQFF. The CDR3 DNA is TGTGCCAGCACCGATAGCGGGGGGCCCTACAATGAGCAGTTCTTC.

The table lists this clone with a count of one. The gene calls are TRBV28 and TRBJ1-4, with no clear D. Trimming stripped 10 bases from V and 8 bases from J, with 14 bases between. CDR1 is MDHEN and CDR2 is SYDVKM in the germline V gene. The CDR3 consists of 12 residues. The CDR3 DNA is TGTGCCACTACCGGGGAAGGGGAAAAACTGTTTTTT. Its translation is CATTGEGEKLFF.

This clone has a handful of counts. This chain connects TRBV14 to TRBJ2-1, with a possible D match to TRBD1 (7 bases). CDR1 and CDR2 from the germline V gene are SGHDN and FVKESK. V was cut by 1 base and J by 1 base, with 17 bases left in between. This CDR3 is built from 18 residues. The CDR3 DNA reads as TGTGCCAGCAGCCAAGTATGGTCCAGGGGGAGGTCCTACAATGAGCAGTTCTTC. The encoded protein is CASSQVWSRGRSYNEQFF.

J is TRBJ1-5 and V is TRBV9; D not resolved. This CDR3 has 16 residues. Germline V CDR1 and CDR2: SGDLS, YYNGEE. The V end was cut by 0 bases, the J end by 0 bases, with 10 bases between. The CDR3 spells CASSVVDLYSNQPQHF. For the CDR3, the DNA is TGTGCCAGCAGCGTAGTTGACTTATATAGCAATCAGCCCCAGCATTTT.

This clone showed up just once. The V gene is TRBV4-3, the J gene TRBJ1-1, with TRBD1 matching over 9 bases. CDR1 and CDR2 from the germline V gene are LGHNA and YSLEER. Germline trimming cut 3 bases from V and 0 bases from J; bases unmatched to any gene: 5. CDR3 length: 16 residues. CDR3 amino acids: CASSQGTGRMNTEAFF. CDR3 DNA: TGCGCCAGCAGCCAGGGGACAGGGCGAATGAACACTGAAGCTTTCTTT.

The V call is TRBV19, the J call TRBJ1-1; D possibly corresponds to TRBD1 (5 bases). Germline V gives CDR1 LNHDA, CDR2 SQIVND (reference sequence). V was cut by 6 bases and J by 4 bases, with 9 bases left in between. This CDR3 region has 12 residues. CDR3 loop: CASRQGSTEAFF. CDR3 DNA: TGTGCCAGTAGGCAGGGTAGCACTGAAGCTTTCTTT.

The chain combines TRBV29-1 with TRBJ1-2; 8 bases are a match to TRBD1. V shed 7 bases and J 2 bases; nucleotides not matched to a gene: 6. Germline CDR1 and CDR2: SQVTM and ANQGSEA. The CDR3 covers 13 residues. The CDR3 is CSATTGVNYGYTF. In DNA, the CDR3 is TGCAGCGCTACGACAGGGGTGAACTATGGCTACACCTTC. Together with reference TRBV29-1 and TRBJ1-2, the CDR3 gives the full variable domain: SAVISQKPSRDICQRGTSLTIQCQVDSQVTMMFWYRQQPGQSLTLIATANQGSEATYESGFVIDKFPISRPNLTFSTLTVSNMSPEDSSIYLCSATTGVNYGYTFGSGTRLTVV.

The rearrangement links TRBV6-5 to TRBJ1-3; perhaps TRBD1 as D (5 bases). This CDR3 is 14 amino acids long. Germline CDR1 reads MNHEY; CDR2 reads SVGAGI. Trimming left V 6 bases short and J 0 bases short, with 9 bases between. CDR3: CASRTGTSGNTIYF. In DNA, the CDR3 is TGTGCCAGCAGAACAGGTACCTCTGGAAACACCATATATTTT.

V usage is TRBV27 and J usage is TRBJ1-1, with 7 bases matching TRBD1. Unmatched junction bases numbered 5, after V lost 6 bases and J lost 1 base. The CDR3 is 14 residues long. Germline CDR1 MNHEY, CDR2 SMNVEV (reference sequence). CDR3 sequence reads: CASRQTGKNTEAFF. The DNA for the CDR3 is TGTGCCAGCAGGCAGACAGGGAAGAACACTGAAGCTTTCTTT.

Written as DNA, the CDR3 is TGCGCCAGCAGCCAAGGGGTTCCGGGAAGAGAAGCTTTCTTT. It is translated as CASSQGVPGREAFF. The chain joins TRBV4-1 to TRBJ1-1, with D unresolved. V was clipped by 1 base and J by 8 bases, with 14 bases between them. Germline assignment: CDR1 MGHRA and CDR2 YSYEKL. This CDR3 spans 14 amino acids.

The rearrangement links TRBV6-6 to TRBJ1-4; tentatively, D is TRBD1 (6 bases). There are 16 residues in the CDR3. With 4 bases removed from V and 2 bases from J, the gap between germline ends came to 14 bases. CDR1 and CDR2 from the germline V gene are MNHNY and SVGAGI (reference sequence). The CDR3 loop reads CASSSGAGATNEKLFF. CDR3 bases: TGTGCCAGCAGTTCTGGGGCAGGGGCGACTAATGAAAAACTGTTTTTT.

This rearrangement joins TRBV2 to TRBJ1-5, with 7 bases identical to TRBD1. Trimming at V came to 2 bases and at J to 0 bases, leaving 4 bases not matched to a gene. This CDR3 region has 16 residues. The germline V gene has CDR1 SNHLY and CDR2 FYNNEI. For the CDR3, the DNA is TGTGCCAGCAGTGAACGACAGGGACTTAGCAATCAGCCCCAGCATTTT. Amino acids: CASSERQGLSNQPQHF. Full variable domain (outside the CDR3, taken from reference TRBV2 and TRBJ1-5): EPEVTQTPSHQVTQMGQEVILRCVPISNHLYFYWYRQILGQKVEFLVSFYNNEISEKSEIFDDQFSVERPDGSNFTLKIRSTKLEDSAMYFCASSERQGLSNQPQHFGDGTRLSIL.

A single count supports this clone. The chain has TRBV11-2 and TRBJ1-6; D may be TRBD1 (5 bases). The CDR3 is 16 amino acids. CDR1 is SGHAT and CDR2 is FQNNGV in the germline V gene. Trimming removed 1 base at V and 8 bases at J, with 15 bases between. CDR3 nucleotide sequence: TGTGCCAGCAGCTTAGGCCAGGGAGGGCCATATTCACCCCTCCACTTT. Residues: CASSLGQGGPYSPLHF. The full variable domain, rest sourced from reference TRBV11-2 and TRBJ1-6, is EAGVAQSPRYKIIEKRQSVAFWCNPISGHATLYWYQQILGQGPKLLIQFQNNGVVDDSQLPKDRFSAERLKGVDSTLKIQPAKLEDSAVYLCASSLGQGGPYSPLHFGNGTRLTVT.

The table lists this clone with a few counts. CDR3 region: CSVARTGGNIQYF. CDR3 DNA: TGCAGCGTTGCCCGGACAGGGGGAAACATTCAGTACTTC. The rearrangement joins TRBV29-1 to TRBJ2-4; 10 bases map to TRBD1. J lost 6 bases, V lost 4 bases, and 3 bases had no gene match. Germline CDR1 is SQVTM and CDR2 is ANQGSEA. The CDR3 length is 13 residues.

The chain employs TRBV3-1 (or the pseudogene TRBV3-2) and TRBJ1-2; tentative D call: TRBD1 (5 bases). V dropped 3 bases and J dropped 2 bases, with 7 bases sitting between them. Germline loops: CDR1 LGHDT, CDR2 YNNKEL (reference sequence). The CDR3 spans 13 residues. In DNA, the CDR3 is TGTGCCAGCAGCCAGCCAGGGAACTATGGCTACACCTTC. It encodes CASSQPGNYGYTF.

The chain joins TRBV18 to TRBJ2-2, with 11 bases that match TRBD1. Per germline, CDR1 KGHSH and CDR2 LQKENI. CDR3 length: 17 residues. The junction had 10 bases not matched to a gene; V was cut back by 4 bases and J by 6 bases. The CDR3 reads CASSRTGTGGSSGELFF. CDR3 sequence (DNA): TGTGCCAGCTCACGGACCGGGACAGGGGGAAGTTCCGGGGAGCTGTTTTTT. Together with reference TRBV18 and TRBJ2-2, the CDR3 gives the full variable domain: NAGVMQNPRHLVRRRGQEARLRCSPMKGHSHVYWYRQLPEEGLKFMVYLQKENIIDESGMPKERFSAEFPKEGPSILRIQQVVRGDSAAYFCASSRTGTGGSSGELFFGEGSRLTVL.

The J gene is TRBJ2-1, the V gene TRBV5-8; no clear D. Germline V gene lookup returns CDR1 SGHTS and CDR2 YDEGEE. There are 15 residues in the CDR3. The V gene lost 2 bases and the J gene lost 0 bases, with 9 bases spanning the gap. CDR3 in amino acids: CASSFPGSSYNEQFF. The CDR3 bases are TGTGCCAGCAGCTTCCCCGGTAGCTCCTACAATGAGCAGTTCTTC.

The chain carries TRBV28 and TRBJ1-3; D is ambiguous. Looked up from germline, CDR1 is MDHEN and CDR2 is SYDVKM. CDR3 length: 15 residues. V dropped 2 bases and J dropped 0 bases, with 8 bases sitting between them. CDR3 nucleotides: TGTGCCAGCAGTTTAGGCGGCACCTCTGGAAACACCATATATTTT. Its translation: CASSLGGTSGNTIYF.

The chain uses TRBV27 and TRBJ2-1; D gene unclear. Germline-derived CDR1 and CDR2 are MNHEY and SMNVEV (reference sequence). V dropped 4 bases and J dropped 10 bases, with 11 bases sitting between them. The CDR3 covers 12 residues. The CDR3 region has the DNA TGTGCCAGCAGTTCCCACCTGGAGGAGCAGTTCTTC. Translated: CASSSHLEEQFF.

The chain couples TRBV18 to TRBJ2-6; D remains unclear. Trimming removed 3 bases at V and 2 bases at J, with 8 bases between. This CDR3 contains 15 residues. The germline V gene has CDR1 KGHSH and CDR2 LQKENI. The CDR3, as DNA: TGTGCCAGCTCACCCTTCGAGGCTGGGGCCAACGTCCTGACTTTC. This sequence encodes CASSPFEAGANVLTF.

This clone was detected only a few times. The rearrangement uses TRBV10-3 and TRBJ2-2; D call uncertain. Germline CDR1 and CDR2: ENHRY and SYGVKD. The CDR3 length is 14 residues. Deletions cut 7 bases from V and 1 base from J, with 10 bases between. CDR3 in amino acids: CAITDTKNTGELFF. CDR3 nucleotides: TGTGCCATCACAGATACTAAGAACACCGGGGAGCTGTTTTTT.